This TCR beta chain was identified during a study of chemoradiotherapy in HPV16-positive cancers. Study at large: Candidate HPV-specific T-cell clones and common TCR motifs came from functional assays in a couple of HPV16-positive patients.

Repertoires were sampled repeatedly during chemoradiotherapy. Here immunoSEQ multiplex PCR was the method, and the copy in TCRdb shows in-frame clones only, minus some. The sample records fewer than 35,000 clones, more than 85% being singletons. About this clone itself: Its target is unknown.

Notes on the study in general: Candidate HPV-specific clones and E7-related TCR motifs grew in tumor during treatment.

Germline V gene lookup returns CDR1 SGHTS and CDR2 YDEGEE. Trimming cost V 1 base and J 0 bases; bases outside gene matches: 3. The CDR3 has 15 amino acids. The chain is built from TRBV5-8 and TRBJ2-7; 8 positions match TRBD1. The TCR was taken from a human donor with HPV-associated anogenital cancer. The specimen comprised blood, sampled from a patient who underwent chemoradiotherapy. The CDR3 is CASSLTGGRSYEQYF. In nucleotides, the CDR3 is TGTGCCAGCAGCTTGACAGGGGGTCGCTCCTACGAGCAGTACTTC.